This TCR beta chain was found in a study of blood T cell repertoires in COVID-19. In the authors' workflow: Scientists estimated how many nucleated cells there were by amplifying reference gene primers. Method: immunoSEQ multiplex PCR; TCRdb's copy keeps in-frame clones and lacks some. D and trimming were read from the DNA, whereas the V and J calls and clone size are those reported in that table. Counted here are 200,000 to 300,000 clones, around 88% occurring once; the ten biggest clones make up 8.8%. Sequenced input: PBMCs or T cells enriched from blood (not recorded which). This clonotype originated in a man between 40 and 49 years old who had recovered from COVID-19.

The CDR3 sequence: CASSPGRDTEAFF. The CDR3 DNA follows: TGTGCCAGCTCACCCGGCAGGGACACTGAAGCTTTCTTT. The chain joins TRBV18 to TRBJ1-1, with D possibly matching TRBD1 (5 bases). Trimming pared 3 bases from V and 3 bases from J, leaving 8 bases between. Germline V lookup: CDR1 KGHSH, CDR2 LQKENI. The CDR3 has 13 amino acids.